Listed below are T cell receptor beta chains from one sample, sequenced in a study of blood T cell repertoires in COVID-19. This table comes from immunoSEQ multiplex PCR, and its TCRdb copy is limited to in-frame clones, with some not included. Of roughly 140,000 clones in the sample, roughly 80% were seen once. The material sequenced was peripheral blood. The receptors shown here come from a man aged 65 to 79 who had recovered from COVID-19. Both conserved end residues are part of each CDR3. A D gene is named only where the DNA matches it firmly. Size is omitted from some rows. Given values are once, few, many or a class for expanded clones.

TRBD2,-,TRBV19,TRBJ2-5,TGTGCCAGTAGCCTACTAGCGGGAGAGACCCAGTACTTC,CASSLLAGETQYF
-,-,TRBV4-1,TRBJ2-3,TGCGCCAGCAGCCAAGAGGTGGCCTTCACAGATACGCAGTATTTT,CASSQEVAFTDTQYF
-,-,TRBV19,TRBJ1-2,TGTGCCAGTGCGGACACGATCTATGGCTACACCTTC,CASADTIYGYTF
TRBD1,-,TRBV19,TRBJ2-5,TGTGCCAGTAGTATAAGTACAGGGGCACTGGAGACCCAGTACTTC,CASSISTGALETQYF
TRBD1,-,TRBV2,TRBJ2-3,TGTGCCAGCAGTGACAACAGGGGGATCACAGATACGCAGTATTTT,CASSDNRGITDTQYF
-,few,TRBV9,TRBJ2-3,TGTGCCAGCACCTTAGAGGGTTTAACCCGGGATACGCAGTATTTT,CASTLEGLTRDTQYF
TRBD1,-,TRBV29-1,TRBJ2-7,TGCAGCGCAGGACAGGCCTACGAGCAGTACTTC,CSAGQAYEQYF
TRBD1,-,TRBV7-2,TRBJ2-7,TGTGCCAGCAGACGACAGGGGCAAAACTCCTACGAGCAGTACTTC,CASRRQGQNSYEQYF
-,-,TRBV5-1,TRBJ2-3,TGCGCCAGCAGCGGACTTGGGGGGTCTAGCACAGATACGCAGTATTTT,CASSGLGGSSTDTQYF
-,few,TRBV7-9,TRBJ2-7,TGTGCCAGCAGCTCCACAGGGGGGGACGAGCAGTACTTC,CASSSTGGDEQYF
TRBD2,-,TRBV5-1,TRBJ2-7,TGCGCCAGCAGCACCCTGGGACTAGGCTACGAGCAGTACTTC,CASSTLGLGYEQYF
TRBD2,-,TRBV6-6,TRBJ2-2,TGTGCCAGCAGCTATGGACTAGCGGGAGATTCCGGGGAGCTGTTTTTT,CASSYGLAGDSGELFF
-,-,TRBV7-9,TRBJ2-1,TGTGCCAGCAGCCCGCGGACTGGGCAAGGGCAGTTCTTC,CASSPRTGQGQFF
-,-,TRBV27,TRBJ2-1,TGTGCCAGCAGTAGAACTAGGATGGGCAATAGTGAGCAGTTCTTC,CASSRTRMGNSEQFF
TRBD2,once,TRBV12-5,TRBJ2-1,TGTGCTAGTGGTTTGCGGGGGGGCGATGAGCAGTTCTTC,CASGLRGGDEQFF
-,-,TRBV29-1,TRBJ2-1,TGCAGCGTTGACTACGCGGAATCTGGCTCCTACAATGAGCAGTTCTTC,CSVDYAESGSYNEQFF
TRBD2,-,TRBV12-5,TRBJ2-1,TGTGCTAGTGGTGGGGGGAGCGGGAGGGTGAATGAGCAGTTCTTC,CASGGGSGRVNEQFF
-,-,TRBV7-2,TRBJ1-1,TGTGCCAGCAGCCTATCCGGGGGGTACACTGAAGCTTTCTTT,CASSLSGGYTEAFF
-,-,TRBV10-3,TRBJ1-1,TGTGCCACTTCCCCGGACAGCCCGAACACTGAAGCTTTCTTT,CATSPDSPNTEAFF
TRBD2,-,TRBV7-2,TRBJ2-5,TGTGCCAGCAGCCTAGGGGAGGGGACGCAAGAGACCCAGTACTTC,CASSLGEGTQETQYF
-,-,TRBV6-2/TRBV6-3,TRBJ2-7,TGTGCCAGCAGTAACCTACAGGGACACGAGCAGTACTTC,CASSNLQGHEQYF
TRBD1,many,TRBV7-3,TRBJ1-4,TGTGCCAGCAGCTTACCGGGGACAGGGTATCCAGAAAAACTGTTTTTT,CASSLPGTGYPEKLFF
TRBD2,-,TRBV30,TRBJ2-1,TGTGCCTGGAGTGCTCTAGCGGGAGGGCGCTATAATGAGCAGTTCTTC,CAWSALAGGRYNEQFF
-,-,TRBV7-9,TRBJ1-5,TGTGCCAGCAGCTTAGAACGGAGCAATCAGCCCCAGCATTTT,CASSLERSNQPQHF
-,-,TRBV29-1,TRBJ2-1,TGCAGCGTGGCGCTAGGCTCCTACAATGAGCAGTTCTTC,CSVALGSYNEQFF
TRBD1,-,TRBV28,TRBJ2-7,TGTGCCAGCAGCGACAGGGTGGGAGAGCAGTACTTC,CASSDRVGEQYF
-,-,TRBV5-6,TRBJ2-7,TGTGCCAGCAGCGCGAGGCCGGGTCTTGGCTACGAGCAGTACTTC,CASSARPGLGYEQYF
TRBD1,-,TRBV5-1,TRBJ2-1,TGCGCCAGCAGCTTACAACCTACAGGGGGGTCCTACAATGAGCAGTTCTTC,CASSLQPTGGSYNEQFF
TRBD2,-,TRBV18,TRBJ2-7,TGTGCCAGCTCACCCCCGGGACTAGCGGTAGAGCAGTACTTC,CASSPPGLAVEQYF
TRBD1,-,TRBV7-2,TRBJ2-7,TGTGCCAGCAGCTCGACAGGGGGTGGGGCGTACGAGCAGTACTTC,CASSSTGGGAYEQYF
-,once,TRBV6-5,TRBJ1-2,TGTGCCAGCAGTTACCTGACAGGAGACCGCTCGGGTGGCTACACCTTC,CASSYLTGDRSGGYTF
-,-,TRBV19,TRBJ1-2,TGTGCCAGTAGTATCAAGCGACGACTCCTTAACTATGGCTACACCTTC,CASSIKRRLLNYGYTF
-,-,TRBV6-2/TRBV6-3,TRBJ2-7,TGTGCCAGCAGCACAACGACAGTCAGGGGATATGGTGAGCAGTACTTC,CASSTTTVRGYGEQYF
TRBD2,once,TRBV6-5,TRBJ2-2,TGTGCCAGCAGCGTAACTAGCGGAGAGGCCGGGGAGCTGTTTTTT,CASSVTSGEAGELFF
TRBD2,-,TRBV7-6,TRBJ2-7,TGTGCCAGCAGCTTAGAGCCCCCTAGCGGGGGAGTTTACGAGCAGTACTTC,CASSLEPPSGGVYEQYF
-,-,TRBV7-9,TRBJ1-1,TGTGCCAGCAGCGATCCGAGATATGAAGCTTTCTTT,CASSDPRYEAFF
TRBD1,-,TRBV5-4,TRBJ2-3,TGTGCCAGCAGCCAAGGACAGGGTGGACCAGATACGCAGTATTTT,CASSQGQGGPDTQYF
TRBD1,once,TRBV5-8,TRBJ1-5,TGTGCCAGCAGTCTGACAGGGGTCAATCAGCCCCAGCATTTT,CASSLTGVNQPQHF
-,-,TRBV9,TRBJ1-3,TGTGCCAGCAGCCCATCAGGGAATTCTGGAAACACCATATATTTT,CASSPSGNSGNTIYF
-,many,TRBV7-9,TRBJ2-2,TGTGCCAGCAGCCCGTGGTCAGCCGAGGCCACCGGGGAGCTGTTTTTT,CASSPWSAEATGELFF
TRBD2,-,TRBV18,TRBJ2-1,TGTGCCAGCTCACTGGGACGGGCAGTTTTACTAGCGGGCCTAAACAATGAGCAGTTCTTC,CASSLGRAVLLAGLNNEQFF